These T cell receptor beta chains were read from a single sample in a study of shared clonotypes between healthy human individuals. Profiled with immunoSEQ multiplex PCR; TCRdb holds only in-frame clones, not every one. Seen here are roughly 530,000 clones, less than 96% observed once, and the top ten hold about 0.054%. Sequenced material: naive CD4+ T cells sorted from blood. The receptors come from a young woman in good health. The CDR3 runs from the conserved cysteine through the conserved F or W. D genes are given only for firm matches. The listing skips clone size in some rows; elsewhere it reads once, few, many or a size class.

TRBV2	NA	TRBJ1-5	NA	TGTGCCAGCAAGGCAGACGCCGTAAGTAATCAGCCCCAGCATTTT	CASKADAVSNQPQHF
TRBV27	TRBD1	TRBJ1-3	NA	TGTGCCAGCAGTTTTTCCGGGACAGGGGTTAACGGGGGAAACACCATATATTTT	CASSFSGTGVNGGNTIYF
TRBV19	NA	TRBJ2-7	NA	TGTGCCAGTAGTTCAGACAGCCTTCGGGAGCAGTACTTC	CASSSDSLREQYF
TRBV28	TRBD2	TRBJ2-7	NA	TGTGCCAGCAAAGTGAGACTAGCGGGAGTCGAGCAGTACTTC	CASKVRLAGVEQYF
TRBV18	NA	TRBJ1-4	NA	TGTGCCAGCTCACCAGGGCTAAATGAAAAACTGTTTTTT	CASSPGLNEKLFF
TRBV7-6	TRBD2	TRBJ2-1	NA	TGTGCCAGCAGCTCTCTCGGGACTAGACCTAATGAGCAGTTCTTC	CASSSLGTRPNEQFF
TRBV7-2	TRBD2	TRBJ2-1	NA	TGTGCCAGCAGCGTCCCCGCGGGAGGGAACAATGAGCAGTTCTTC	CASSVPAGGNNEQFF
TRBV6-6	NA	TRBJ2-7	once	TGTGCCAGCAGTTACAAAGACGGTTCCTACGAGCAGTACTTC	CASSYKDGSYEQYF
TRBV5-1	NA	TRBJ2-5	NA	TGCGCCAGCAGCCCCCGGGGGTCGGAAGAGACCCAGTACTTC	CASSPRGSEETQYF
TRBV11-2	NA	TRBJ1-2	NA	TGTGCCAGCAGCCTAGAGTCTGTATATGGCTACACCTTC	CASSLESVYGYTF
TRBV11-2	NA	TRBJ2-6	once	TGTGCCAGCGATTACTCTGGGGCCAACGTCCTGACTTTC	CASDYSGANVLTF
TRBV30	NA	TRBJ2-2	NA	TGTGCCTGGAGTGTAAGGCCCAGGGAGCTGTTTTTT	CAWSVRPRELFF
TRBV28	NA	TRBJ2-7	NA	TGTGCCATCGAAGGATATAGCTCCTACGAGCAGTACTTC	CAIEGYSSYEQYF
TRBV11-2	NA	TRBJ1-1	NA	TGTGCCAGCAGCTTCAGGGTAGACACTGAAGCTTTCTTT	CASSFRVDTEAFF
TRBV18	TRBD1	TRBJ2-3	NA	TGTGCCAGCTCACCCGGGACAGGTGACATGGATACGCAGTATTTT	CASSPGTGDMDTQYF
TRBV28	TRBD1	TRBJ2-5	NA	TGTGCCAGCAGTTCGGGACAGGGGACGGAGACCCAGTACTTC	CASSSGQGTETQYF
TRBV4-1	TRBD1	TRBJ1-2	NA	TGCGCCAGCAGCCAGGGGGGACAGGCTCAAGGCTACACCTTC	CASSQGGQAQGYTF
TRBV7-2	NA	TRBJ1-1	NA	TGTGCCAGCAGCTTAGCGGGGCAAACTGAAGCTTTCTTT	CASSLAGQTEAFF
TRBV28	TRBD2	TRBJ2-7	NA	TGTGCCAGCAGTAGTCCCGGGACTAGCGAGACCTACGAGCAGTACTTC	CASSSPGTSETYEQYF
TRBV7-9	TRBD1	TRBJ2-3	NA	TGTGCCAGCAGCTTAGCCCCGGGACAGGGGTCAGATACGCAGTATTTT	CASSLAPGQGSDTQYF
TRBV13	TRBD2	TRBJ2-2	once	TGTGCCAGCAGCGCCCGACCTAGCGGGAGGGCCTCCGGGGAGCTGTTTTTT	CASSARPSGRASGELFF
TRBV6-6	NA	TRBJ2-5	once	TGTGCCAGCAGTTACTCGGGTAGCGTAGAGACCCAGTACTTC	CASSYSGSVETQYF
TRBV28	TRBD2	TRBJ2-3	once	TGTGCCAGCAGTTCGGGGACTATCACAGATACGCAGTATTTT	CASSSGTITDTQYF
TRBV6-5	NA	TRBJ1-5	NA	TGTGCCAGCAGTTCTACAGGGCTCAATCAGCCCCAGCATTTT	CASSSTGLNQPQHF
TRBV25-1	TRBD2	TRBJ2-1	once	TGTGCCAGCAGGGGAACCTTGGGGCGGGAGACCTACAATGAGCAGTTCTTC	CASRGTLGRETYNEQFF
TRBV28	NA	TRBJ1-4	NA	TGTGCCAGCAGTTTTTCCCCCCCCGGGGTCGGTAATGAAAAACTGTTTTTT	CASSFSPPGVGNEKLFF
TRBV28	NA	TRBJ1-4	NA	TGTGCCAGCAGGAGACCGGGACGCGGGCCGGAAAAACTGTTTTTT	CASRRPGRGPEKLFF
TRBV4-1	NA	TRBJ2-7	NA	TGCGCCAGCAGCCGCGAACAGGGTTCGTCAAGTTCCTACGAGCAGTACTTC	CASSREQGSSSSYEQYF
TRBV5-6	NA	TRBJ2-3	NA	TGTGCCAGCAGCCCTAGGGGTCCGGGAGATACGCAGTATTTT	CASSPRGPGDTQYF
TRBV28	TRBD1	TRBJ2-3	NA	TGTGCCAGCAGCAGGGGGCAGATAGATACGCAGTATTTT	CASSRGQIDTQYF
TRBV28	TRBD1	TRBJ1-1	NA	TGTGCCAGCAGTTTGGGACAGAGATTGAACACTGAAGCTTTCTTT	CASSLGQRLNTEAFF
TRBV5-4	TRBD1	TRBJ1-4	NA	TGTGCCAGCAGCTTTACAGGGGGCCCGAGGGCTAATGAAAAACTGTTTTTT	CASSFTGGPRANEKLFF
TRBV4-2	NA	TRBJ2-7	NA	TGTGCCAGCAGCCAAGAGTTAGCGGCCTGGGGGGACGAGCAGTACTTC	CASSQELAAWGDEQYF
TRBV13	NA	TRBJ2-5	NA	TGTGCCAGCAGCTTACGGGAAGCCCGGGGCGAGGGGCAGGAGACCCAGTACTTC	CASSLREARGEGQETQYF